A selection of T cell receptor beta chains follows, all from one sample in a study of T-cell reconstitution after alpha-beta-depleted transplantation in children. Each CDR3 protein is one row after TCRdb ran MiXCR on the PCR reads. The sample consists of about 1,000,000 distinct CDR3 sequences, less than 30% of them appearing once. The material was PBMCs, mostly from graft donor cells, obtained 360 days after TCRalphabeta/CD19-depleted stem cell transplant. All receptors derive from a boy under three years old who had a stem cell transplant for SCID, so the T cells may come from the graft donor. CDR3s include the opening cysteine and the closing phenylalanine or tryptophan. Each record gives: D gene, V gene, J gene, clone size, CDR3 protein, CDR3 DNA. The D gene is left open where the match is weak. The size field is filled for only some rows; it gives once, few, many or a size class.

>TRBD2|TRBV12-3/TRBV12-4|TRBJ2-1|.
CASSPIAGGRYNEQFF
TGTGCCAGCAGTCCCATAGCGGGGGGCCGCTACAATGAGCAGTTCTTC
>.|TRBV5-7|TRBJ2-7|few
CASSRQGLRQYF
TGTGCCAGCAGTCGTCAGGGACTGAGGCAGTACTTC
>.|TRBV4-3|TRBJ1-2|.
CASSPTRQTGLGGYTF
TGCGCCAGCAGCCCAACACGCCAGACAGGACTAGGTGGCTACACCTTC
>.|TRBV7-2|TRBJ2-7|.
CASSLAGTINSYEQYF
TGTGCCAGCAGCTTAGCCGGGACGATCAACTCCTACGAGCAGTACTTC
>TRBD1|TRBV2|TRBJ2-3|.
CASSDPGTEYTDTQYF
TGTGCCAGCAGTGATCCCGGGACAGAATACACAGATACGCAGTATTTT
>TRBD2|TRBV7-8|TRBJ2-6|.
CASSLDRRGGSGANVLTF
TGTGCCAGCAGCTTAGATAGACGGGGGGGCTCTGGGGCCAACGTCCTGACTTTC
>.|TRBV20-1|TRBJ2-7|many
CSARDRRGLLSYEQYF
TGCAGTGCTAGAGATAGAAGGGGCCTCTTGTCCTACGAGCAGTACTTC
>TRBD1|TRBV18|TRBJ2-2|few
CASSPPTGRSTGELFF
TGTGCCAGCTCACCACCGACAGGGCGGAGCACCGGGGAGCTGTTTTTT
>.|TRBV5-8|TRBJ2-3|few
CASSLGNPDTQYF
TGTGCCAGCAGCTTAGGCAACCCAGATACGCAGTATTTT
>TRBD1|TRBV29-1|TRBJ2-7|.
CSVRQGSRYEQYF
TGCAGCGTTCGACAGGGGTCACGCTACGAGCAGTACTTC
>.|TRBV5-5|TRBJ2-7|few
CASSLGGSGLYEQYF
TGTGCCAGCAGCTTGGGGGGGTCAGGCCTCTACGAGCAGTACTTC
>TRBD2|TRBV7-3|TRBJ2-2|.
CASSPMAGVNTGELFF
TGTGCCAGCAGTCCCATGGCGGGGGTAAACACCGGGGAGCTGTTTTTT
>TRBD1|TRBV12-3/TRBV12-4|TRBJ2-3|many
CASSKKGGPDTQYF
TGTGCCAGCAGCAAAAAAGGGGGCCCAGATACGCAGTATTTT
>TRBD2|TRBV9|TRBJ2-3|.
CASSASWDYLGTQYF
TGTGCCAGCAGCGCCTCCTGGGACTATCTGGGTACGCAGTATTTT
>.|TRBV7-2|TRBJ2-3|.
CASSALSSDTDTQYF
TGTGCCAGCAGCGCGTTAAGTAGCGACACAGATACGCAGTATTTT
>.|TRBV10-1|TRBJ2-7|.
CASSESSGPYEQYF
TGCGCCAGCAGTGAGTCGAGTGGGCCCTACGAGCAGTACTTC
>TRBD2|TRBV29-1|TRBJ2-2|.
CSVVGEGGELFF
TGCAGCGTTGTCGGGGAGGGTGGGGAGCTGTTTTTT
>TRBD2|TRBV5-1|TRBJ2-3|.
CASSRSGGFTDTQYF
TGCGCCAGCAGCAGAAGCGGGGGGTTCACAGATACGCAGTATTTT
>.|TRBV15|TRBJ2-7|few
CATSREPGRSYEQYF
TGTGCCACCAGCAGAGAACCAGGCCGCTCCTACGAGCAGTACTTC
>.|TRBV2|TRBJ2-2|.
CASSAGGWRELFF
TGTGCCAGCAGTGCTGGGGGGTGGAGGGAGCTGTTTTTT
>.|TRBV29-1|TRBJ1-3|.
CSVDYRSSGNTIYF
TGCAGCGTGGATTACAGGAGCTCTGGAAACACCATATATTTT
>.|TRBV9|TRBJ1-2|.
CASSVGENPLYGYTF
TGTGCCAGCAGCGTAGGAGAGAATCCTCTCTATGGCTACACCTTC
>TRBD1|TRBV24-1|TRBJ1-2|.
CATSDRGRAYGYTF
TGTGCCACCTCGGACAGGGGGCGCGCCTATGGCTACACCTTC
>TRBD2|TRBV6-2/TRBV6-3|TRBJ2-1|many
CASSYDRASGTYNEQFF
TGTGCCAGCAGTTACGACCGGGCTAGCGGGACATACAATGAGCAGTTCTTC
>.|TRBV12-3/TRBV12-4|TRBJ1-5|.
CASKMLADSNQPQHF
TGTGCCAGCAAAATGCTGGCAGATAGCAATCAGCCCCAGCATTTT
>.|TRBV15|TRBJ2-5|.
CATSRGEGGAIRETQYF
TGTGCCACCAGCAGGGGGGAGGGGGGGGCCATCCGAGAGACCCAGTACTTC
>.|TRBV7-2|TRBJ1-5|few
CASRGSSNQPQHF
TGTGCCAGCAGGGGAAGTAGCAATCAGCCCCAGCATTTT
>TRBD1|TRBV20-1|TRBJ2-2|.
CSARPPDRGPTGELFF
TGCAGTGCTAGACCCCCTGACAGGGGGCCTACCGGGGAGCTGTTTTTT
>TRBD1|TRBV6-1|TRBJ1-5|.
CASSGTGIGRNQPQHF
TGTGCCAGCAGTGGGACAGGGATCGGGCGCAATCAGCCCCAGCATTTT
>.|TRBV5-8|TRBJ2-7|.
CASSLRGGRGAYEQYF
TGTGCCAGCAGCTTGAGAGGGGGCAGGGGGGCCTACGAGCAGTACTTC
>TRBD1|TRBV7-9|TRBJ2-7|.
CASSLSGGRSSYEQYF
TGTGCCAGCAGCTTATCAGGGGGTCGATCTTCCTACGAGCAGTACTTC
>.|TRBV12-3/TRBV12-4|TRBJ1-1|.
CASSLEGAPVKEAFF
TGTGCCAGCAGTTTAGAGGGTGCCCCGGTTAAGGAAGCTTTCTTT
>TRBD2|TRBV4-2|TRBJ2-7|.
CASSLQKGLAGGYEQYF
TGTGCCAGCAGCCTCCAAAAGGGACTAGCGGGGGGCTACGAGCAGTACTTC
>.|TRBV7-7|TRBJ2-1|.
CASSRGLVGDEQFF
TGTGCCAGCAGCCGCGGCCTCGTAGGCGATGAGCAGTTCTTC
>.|TRBV7-8|TRBJ2-7|few
CASSLLDTFSYEQYF
TGTGCCAGCAGTTTATTAGACACGTTCTCCTACGAGCAGTACTTC
>.|TRBV24-1|TRBJ2-7|few
CAAGDTYEQYF
TGTGCCGCCGGGGACACCTACGAGCAGTACTTC
>TRBD2|TRBV7-4|TRBJ2-5|few
CASSRLLAGETKRTQYF
TGTGCCAGCAGCCGGTTACTAGCGGGGGAGACCAAGAGAACCCAGTACTTC
>.|TRBV20-1|TRBJ1-1|.
CSARRTGNTEAFF
TGCAGTGCTAGACGGACGGGCAACACTGAAGCTTTCTTT
>.|TRBV18|TRBJ2-3|few
CASSPSVTQGPDTQYF
TGTGCCAGCTCACCCTCCGTGACACAAGGGCCAGATACGCAGTATTTT
>TRBD2|TRBV5-1|TRBJ2-2|.
CASRYGGPGLGPPTGELFF
TGCGCCAGCAGGTATGGGGGTCCCGGACTAGGTCCGCCCACCGGGGAGCTGTTTTTT
>.|TRBV5-5|TRBJ1-5|.
CASSLTRDAGSQHF
TGTGCCAGCAGCCTCACCCGGGACGCTGGTTCCCAGCATTTT